Following are 17 T cell receptor beta chains from one sample sequenced in a study of blood T cell repertoires in COVID-19. TCRdb keeps only in-frame clones here, not all; method: immunoSEQ multiplex PCR. This table has around 340,000 clones, approximately 86% appearing once. The sample comprised peripheral blood. These receptor sequences come from a woman in her sixties with COVID-19, enrolled during active disease.

This sequence joins TRBV6-5 and TRBJ1-1, with 8 bases identical to TRBD1. The germline gives CDR1 MNHEY, CDR2 SVGAGI. Unmatched junction bases numbered 6, after V lost 4 bases and J lost 5 bases. This CDR3 spans 14 amino acids. The CDR3 DNA sequence: TGTGCCAGCAGTTTCCCAGGGGGCAGGACTGAAGCTTTCTTT. It encodes CASSFPGGRTEAFF.

This clone turned up a few times. V gene TRBV18 combines with J gene TRBJ1-1, with D unresolved. V dropped 3 bases and J dropped 3 bases, with 11 bases sitting between them. CDR3 size: 14 residues. Germline V gene data show CDR1 as KGHSH and CDR2 as LQKENI. DNA for the CDR3: TGTGCCAGCTCACCGCGGGGTGGTGACACTGAAGCTTTCTTT. Translation gives CASSPRGGDTEAFF.

The chain joins TRBV5-1 to TRBJ2-5; 7 bases align to TRBD2. With 2 bases clipped from V and 1 base from J, the junction kept 11 bases outside the gene matches. Germline V gene sequence: CDR1 SGHRS, CDR2 YFSETQ. The length of the CDR3 is 17 residues. The CDR3 is CASSFLVRGGGQETQYF. DNA of the CDR3: TGCGCCAGCAGCTTTTTGGTTCGCGGGGGAGGCCAAGAGACCCAGTACTTC.

Notes on this clone: The sample holds other DNA sequences that translate to the same CDR3. CDR3 protein: CASTPGQGYNEQFF. The CDR3 bases are TGCGCCAGTACCCCGGGACAGGGCTACAATGAGCAGTTCTTC. The chain has TRBV5-1 and TRBJ2-1; the match to TRBD1 covers 9 bases. CDR1 is SGHRS and CDR2 is YFSETQ in the germline V gene. The CDR3 consists of 14 residues. V lost 8 bases, J lost 3 bases, and 6 bases stayed unmatched.

The chain couples TRBV9 to TRBJ2-3, with D perhaps matching TRBD2 (6 bases). With 0 bases removed from V and 6 bases from J, the gap between germline ends came to 17 bases. CDR3 size: 16 residues. Germline values: CDR1 SGDLS, CDR2 YYNGEE. CDR3 loop: CASSVAWAGSGDTQYF. The CDR3 region has the DNA TGTGCCAGCAGCGTAGCCTGGGCAGGCAGCGGGGATACGCAGTATTTT. The variable domain in full, completed from reference TRBV9 and TRBJ2-3, reads DSGVTQTPKHLITATGQRVTLRCSPRSGDLSVYWYQQSLDQGLQFLIQYYNGEERAKGNILERFSAQQFPDLHSELNLSSLELGDSALYFCASSVAWAGSGDTQYFGPGTRLTVL.

This chain joins TRBV5-6 and TRBJ2-3; weak D call: TRBD2 (5 bases). Germline CDR1 SGHDT, CDR2 YYEEEE. V lost 2 bases, J lost 2 bases, and 15 bases lay in between. The CDR3 is made up of 16 amino acids. Here the CDR3 DNA reads TGTGCCAGCAGCTTTTTAAAACTAGATCCCACAGATACGCAGTATTTT. Protein product: CASSFLKLDPTDTQYF.

Only one count was recorded for this clone. The rearrangement joins TRBV6-5 to TRBJ1-6, with a tentative D call TRBD1 (6 bases). Trimming removed 6 bases from V and 9 bases from J, with 18 bases in between. The CDR3 consists of 15 residues. Germline V gene sequence: CDR1 MNHEY, CDR2 SVGAGI. The DNA for the CDR3 is TGTGCCAGCAGGGCGACAGGTACAGCCCTTTCACCCCTCCACTTT. It codes for CASRATGTALSPLHF.

J is TRBJ2-1 and V is TRBV7-3; perhaps TRBD2 as D (7 bases). V lost 2 bases and J 2 bases, leaving 13 bases between the germline ends. Germline V gene data show CDR1 as SGHTA and CDR2 as FQGTGA. This CDR3 region has 16 residues. The CDR3 loop is CASSLGGDITYNEQFF. The CDR3 DNA reads TGTGCCAGCAGCTTAGGGGGGGACATAACCTACAATGAGCAGTTCTTC.

The chain couples TRBV29-1 to TRBJ1-2; 10 nucleotides agree with TRBD1. V trimming: 6 bases; J trimming: 3 bases; junction bases outside the gene matches: 10. Germline V CDR1 and CDR2: SQVTM, ANQGSEA. The CDR3 extends over 15 amino acids. This CDR3 reads CSVEQDRGADYGYTF. CDR3 DNA: TGCAGCGTCGAACAGGACAGGGGGGCAGACTATGGCTACACCTTC.

The chain carries TRBV20-1 and TRBJ1-2, with a weak D call TRBD1 (6 bases). CDR1 and CDR2 (germline): DFQATT, SNEGSKA (reference sequence). V was shortened by 6 bases and J by 6 bases, with 11 bases between the two germline ends. The CDR3 is 11 amino acids. CDR3 amino acids: CSAAGDNGYTF. The CDR3 DNA follows: TGCAGTGCGGCAGGGGATAATGGCTACACCTTC.

The J gene is TRBJ1-4, the V gene TRBV6-6; D gene unclear. The CDR3 totals 14 residues. CDR1 and CDR2 from the germline V gene are MNHNY and SVGAGI (reference sequence). The V and J ends lost 1 base and 7 bases respectively, with 10 bases between them. CDR3 amino acids: CASSYFRESEKLFF. CDR3 coding DNA: TGTGCCAGCAGTTACTTTAGGGAGAGTGAAAAACTGTTTTTT.

The chain has TRBV13 and TRBJ1-1; TRBD1 aligns across 8 bases. Trimming cost V 0 bases and J 3 bases; bases outside gene matches: 6. Germline loops: CDR1 PRHDT, CDR2 FYEKMQ (reference sequence). The CDR3 runs to 16 residues. The DNA of the CDR3 is TGTGCCAGCAGCTTAGGGTCAGGGGGCAGGGACACTGAAGCTTTCTTT. This codes for CASSLGSGGRDTEAFF.

This chain uses TRBV5-1 with TRBJ1-1; D gene unclear. CDR1 is SGHRS and CDR2 is YFSETQ in the germline V gene. The CDR3 contains 15 residues. The V end was cut by 4 bases, the J end by 0 bases, with 13 bases between. CDR3 nucleotide sequence: TGCGCCAGCAGCCCACTGGCGGGGATGAACACTGAAGCTTTCTTT. Translated, it gives CASSPLAGMNTEAFF.

This clone was seen just once. The chain employs TRBV19 and TRBJ2-5; 7 bases match TRBD1. V lost 5 bases to trimming and J lost 2 bases; unmatched junction nucleotides: 8. The CDR3 loop spans 15 amino acids. The V gene's germline CDR1 is LNHDA and CDR2 SQIVND (reference sequence). Here the CDR3 reads CASSFRQGGQETQYF. CDR3 coding DNA: TGTGCCAGTAGTTTTCGACAGGGTGGACAAGAGACCCAGTACTTC.

This chain connects TRBV5-4 to TRBJ1-2, with 10 bases fitting TRBD1. Germline assignment: CDR1 SGHNT and CDR2 YYREEE (reference sequence). The CDR3 is made up of 16 amino acids. Unmatched junction bases numbered 9, after V lost 4 bases and J lost 3 bases. As DNA, the CDR3 is TGTGCCAGCAGCGCACCGGGACAGGGGCAATACTATGGCTACACCTTC. The encoded protein is CASSAPGQGQYYGYTF.

The CDR3 DNA is TGTGCCAGCAGTCGGAGCTTACAATACCTCTATGGCTACACCTTC. Translating it yields CASSRSLQYLYGYTF. This rearrangement joins TRBV6-5 to TRBJ1-2; D gene unclear. The germline V gene encodes CDR1 MNHEY and CDR2 SVGAGI. This CDR3 comprises 15 residues. Trimming removed 5 bases at V and 4 bases at J, with 17 bases between.

This chain links TRBV6-6 with TRBJ1-5; maybe TRBD1 (6 bases). Germline lookup yields CDR1 MNHNY and CDR2 SVGAGI (reference sequence). Trimming left V 6 bases short and J 2 bases short, with 14 bases between. This CDR3 spans 15 amino acids. DNA for the CDR3: TGTGCCAGCAGCGATCCAGGGGTTGGCAATCAGCCCCAGCATTTT. As protein: CASSDPGVGNQPQHF.